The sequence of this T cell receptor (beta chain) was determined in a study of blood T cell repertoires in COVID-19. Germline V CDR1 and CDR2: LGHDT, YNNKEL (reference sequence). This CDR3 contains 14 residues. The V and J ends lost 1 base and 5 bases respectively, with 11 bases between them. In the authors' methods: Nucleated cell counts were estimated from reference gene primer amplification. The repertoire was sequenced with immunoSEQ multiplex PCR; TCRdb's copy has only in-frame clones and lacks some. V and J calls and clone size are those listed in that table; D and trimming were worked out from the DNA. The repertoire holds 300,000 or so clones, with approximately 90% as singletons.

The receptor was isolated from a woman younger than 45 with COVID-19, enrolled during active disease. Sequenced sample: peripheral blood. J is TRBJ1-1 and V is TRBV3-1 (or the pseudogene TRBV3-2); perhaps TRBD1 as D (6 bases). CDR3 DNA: TGTGCCAGCAGCCAAGGGGGGCTCGGTACTGAAGCTTTCTTT. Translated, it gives CASSQGGLGTEAFF.